This is a list of T cell receptor beta chains from one sample in a study of Ad26.COV2.S vaccination and SARS-CoV-2 variants. Libraries were prepared by immunoSEQ multiplex PCR; TCRdb keeps only in-frame clonotypes and omits some of them. The table includes around 340,000 clones, around 89% detected once. Sequencing was performed on peripheral blood, taken in a trial of Ad26.COV2.S vaccine versus placebo. Receptors originate from a person between 18 and 59 years old who received the Ad26.COV2.S COVID-19 vaccine or a placebo. CDR3s include the opening cysteine and the closing phenylalanine or tryptophan. Each record gives: J gene, V gene, D gene, clone size, CDR3 protein, CDR3 DNA. The D gene is left open where the match is weak. Clone size appears in some rows only: once, few, many, or a class for an expanded clone.

J gene: TRBJ2-3; V gene: TRBV9; D gene: -; clone size: -; CDR3 protein: CASTRGGTDTQYF; CDR3 DNA: TGTGCCAGCACGCGGGGCGGCACAGATACGCAGTATTTT
J gene: TRBJ1-5; V gene: TRBV9; D gene: TRBD1; clone size: -; CDR3 protein: CASSVGQEDQPQHF; CDR3 DNA: TGTGCCAGCAGCGTCGGACAGGAGGATCAGCCCCAGCATTTT
J gene: TRBJ2-7; V gene: TRBV9; D gene: -; clone size: -; CDR3 protein: CASSEYPAKGLYEQYF; CDR3 DNA: TGTGCCAGCAGCGAATATCCGGCGAAGGGCCTCTACGAGCAGTACTTC
J gene: TRBJ2-7; V gene: TRBV19; D gene: -; clone size: -; CDR3 protein: CATTLSGAGQTYEQYF; CDR3 DNA: TGTGCCACCACCTTATCGGGCGCGGGACAAACCTACGAGCAGTACTTC
J gene: TRBJ2-2; V gene: TRBV24-1; D gene: -; clone size: -; CDR3 protein: CATSDLFGTGELFF; CDR3 DNA: TGTGCCACCAGTGACCTCTTTGGGACCGGGGAGCTGTTTTTT
J gene: TRBJ1-1; V gene: TRBV12-3/TRBV12-4; D gene: -; clone size: -; CDR3 protein: CASSPGRGTEAFF; CDR3 DNA: TGTGCCAGCAGTCCAGGCAGGGGCACTGAAGCTTTCTTT
J gene: TRBJ1-3; V gene: TRBV7-3; D gene: -; clone size: -; CDR3 protein: CASSLTAGEGPFFFRSGNTIYF; CDR3 DNA: TGTGCCAGCAGCTTAACGGCAGGGGAGGGTCCATTTTTCTTCCGCTCTGGAAACACCATATATTTT
J gene: TRBJ2-3; V gene: TRBV7-2; D gene: -; clone size: -; CDR3 protein: CASSHYTDTQYF; CDR3 DNA: TGTGCCAGCAGCCATTACACAGATACGCAGTATTTT
J gene: TRBJ2-3; V gene: TRBV19; D gene: TRBD2; clone size: -; CDR3 protein: CASRHGGAADTQYF; CDR3 DNA: TGTGCCAGTAGGCACGGGGGGGCCGCAGATACGCAGTATTTT
J gene: TRBJ1-1; V gene: TRBV7-9; D gene: -; clone size: -; CDR3 protein: CASSAQVMNTEAFF; CDR3 DNA: TGTGCCAGCAGCGCCCAAGTAATGAACACTGAAGCTTTCTTT
J gene: TRBJ1-5; V gene: TRBV6-5; D gene: -; clone size: once; CDR3 protein: CASSFQGSNQPQHF; CDR3 DNA: TGTGCCAGCAGTTTCCAGGGAAGCAATCAGCCCCAGCATTTT
J gene: TRBJ2-1; V gene: TRBV29-1; D gene: TRBD2; clone size: -; CDR3 protein: CSVEIAGKFYSYNEQFF; CDR3 DNA: TGCAGCGTTGAGATAGCGGGAAAGTTTTACTCCTACAATGAGCAGTTCTTC
J gene: TRBJ1-2; V gene: TRBV19; D gene: -; clone size: -; CDR3 protein: CASSIPGSDGYTF; CDR3 DNA: TGTGCCAGTAGTATACCAGGGTCGGATGGCTACACCTTC
J gene: TRBJ1-2; V gene: TRBV11-2; D gene: TRBD1; clone size: -; CDR3 protein: CASSLGRTGRTTNYGYTF; CDR3 DNA: TGTGCCAGCAGCTTAGGGAGGACAGGGCGAACAACTAACTATGGCTACACCTTC
J gene: TRBJ2-2; V gene: TRBV28; D gene: TRBD2; clone size: once; CDR3 protein: CASSPSGRGRRAGELFF; CDR3 DNA: TGTGCCAGCAGCCCTAGCGGGAGGGGGCGGCGGGCCGGGGAGCTGTTTTTT
J gene: TRBJ1-1; V gene: TRBV7-8; D gene: TRBD1; clone size: -; CDR3 protein: CASSLRDSNTEAFF; CDR3 DNA: TGTGCCAGCAGCCTCCGGGACAGCAACACTGAAGCTTTCTTT
J gene: TRBJ1-2; V gene: TRBV11-2; D gene: -; clone size: -; CDR3 protein: CARGPSQWYGYTF; CDR3 DNA: TGTGCCCGGGGTCCCTCGCAGTGGTATGGCTACACCTTC
J gene: TRBJ1-1; V gene: TRBV5-1; D gene: TRBD1; clone size: -; CDR3 protein: CASSLVQGSTEAFF; CDR3 DNA: TGCGCCAGCAGCTTGGTACAGGGGAGCACTGAAGCTTTCTTT
J gene: TRBJ2-7; V gene: TRBV7-9; D gene: -; clone size: few; CDR3 protein: CASSYREQGSEQYF; CDR3 DNA: TGTGCCAGCAGCTACAGAGAACAGGGCTCCGAGCAGTACTTC
J gene: TRBJ1-2; V gene: TRBV19; D gene: TRBD1; clone size: -; CDR3 protein: CASTLRLGQGPGYTF; CDR3 DNA: TGTGCCAGTACCCTTCGCCTGGGACAGGGACCTGGCTACACCTTC
J gene: TRBJ1-4; V gene: TRBV6-5; D gene: TRBD1; clone size: few; CDR3 protein: CASNRQGAGEKLFF; CDR3 DNA: TGTGCCAGCAATCGACAGGGGGCCGGGGAAAAACTGTTTTTT
J gene: TRBJ1-1; V gene: TRBV28; D gene: -; clone size: -; CDR3 protein: CASSDEMGGNTEAFF; CDR3 DNA: TGTGCCAGCAGTGACGAGATGGGGGGGAACACTGAAGCTTTCTTT
J gene: TRBJ2-7; V gene: TRBV11-2; D gene: TRBD1; clone size: once; CDR3 protein: CASSWDSLTGSEQYF; CDR3 DNA: TGTGCCAGCAGCTGGGACAGCCTGACAGGGAGCGAGCAGTACTTC
J gene: TRBJ1-1; V gene: TRBV5-8; D gene: -; clone size: -; CDR3 protein: CASSFANRGPYTEAFF; CDR3 DNA: TGTGCCAGCAGCTTTGCAAACCGGGGGCCTTACACTGAAGCTTTCTTT
J gene: TRBJ1-5; V gene: TRBV6-5; D gene: -; clone size: -; CDR3 protein: CASSRNTRQPQHF; CDR3 DNA: TGTGCCAGCAGCCGAAACACACGACAGCCCCAGCATTTT
J gene: TRBJ1-6; V gene: TRBV13; D gene: -; clone size: -; CDR3 protein: CASSQNLGGVNSPLHF; CDR3 DNA: TGTGCCAGCAGCCAAAACCTCGGGGGGGTTAATTCACCCCTCCACTTT
J gene: TRBJ2-2; V gene: TRBV11-2; D gene: TRBD2; clone size: once; CDR3 protein: CASSLPGLAGFTGELFF; CDR3 DNA: TGTGCCAGCAGCTTACCCGGACTAGCGGGATTCACCGGGGAGCTGTTTTTT
J gene: TRBJ1-5; V gene: TRBV7-2; D gene: TRBD1; clone size: once; CDR3 protein: CASSSRTGTGGMGNQPQHF; CDR3 DNA: TGTGCCAGCAGCTCGCGTACCGGGACAGGGGGCATGGGCAATCAGCCCCAGCATTTT
J gene: TRBJ2-2; V gene: TRBV12-5; D gene: TRBD2; clone size: -; CDR3 protein: CASGLVAGLGTGELFF; CDR3 DNA: TGTGCTAGTGGTTTGGTAGCGGGGCTTGGGACCGGGGAGCTGTTTTTT
J gene: TRBJ1-6; V gene: TRBV30; D gene: -; clone size: -; CDR3 protein: CAWSANRVNSPLHF; CDR3 DNA: TGTGCCTGGAGTGCCAACAGAGTGAATTCACCCCTCCACTTT
J gene: TRBJ2-4; V gene: TRBV3-1/TRBV3-2; D gene: -; clone size: -; CDR3 protein: CASSQVGRLAKNIQYF; CDR3 DNA: TGTGCCAGCAGCCAAGTAGGGCGGTTAGCCAAAAACATTCAGTACTTC